This TCR beta chain was recovered during a study of blood T cell repertoires in COVID-19. This CDR3 has 16 amino acids. The V gene lost 0 bases and the J gene lost 4 bases, with 13 bases spanning the gap. In germline, CDR1 is LGHDT, CDR2 YNNKEL (reference sequence). This clone was observed a handful of times. TCRdb keeps only in-frame clones here, not all; method: immunoSEQ multiplex PCR. There are about 370,000 clones in the sample; 85% to 90% occur only once, and 1% lies in the top ten. The chain carries TRBV3-1 (or the pseudogene TRBV3-2) and TRBJ1-3; the D gene is possibly TRBD1 (5 bases). The sample comprised PBMCs or T cells enriched from blood (not recorded which). This clonotype was obtained from a young man who had recovered from COVID-19. Here the CDR3 reads CASSQDLSAGGNTIYF. Written as DNA, the CDR3 is TGTGCCAGCAGCCAAGATCTTTCGGCAGGGGGAAACACCATATATTTT.